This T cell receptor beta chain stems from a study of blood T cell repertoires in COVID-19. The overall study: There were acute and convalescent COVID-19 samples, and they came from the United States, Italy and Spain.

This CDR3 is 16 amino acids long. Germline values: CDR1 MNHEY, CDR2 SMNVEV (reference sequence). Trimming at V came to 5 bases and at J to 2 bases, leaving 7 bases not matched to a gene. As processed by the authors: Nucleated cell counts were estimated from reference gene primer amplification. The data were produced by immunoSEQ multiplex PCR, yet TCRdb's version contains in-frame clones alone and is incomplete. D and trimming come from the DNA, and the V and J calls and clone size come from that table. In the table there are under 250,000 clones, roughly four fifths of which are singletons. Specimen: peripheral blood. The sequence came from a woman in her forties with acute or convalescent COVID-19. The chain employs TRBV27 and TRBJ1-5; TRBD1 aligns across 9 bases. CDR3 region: CASSPGTGLGNQPQHF. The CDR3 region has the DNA TGTGCCAGCAGTCCCGGGACAGGGTTGGGCAATCAGCCCCAGCATTTT.